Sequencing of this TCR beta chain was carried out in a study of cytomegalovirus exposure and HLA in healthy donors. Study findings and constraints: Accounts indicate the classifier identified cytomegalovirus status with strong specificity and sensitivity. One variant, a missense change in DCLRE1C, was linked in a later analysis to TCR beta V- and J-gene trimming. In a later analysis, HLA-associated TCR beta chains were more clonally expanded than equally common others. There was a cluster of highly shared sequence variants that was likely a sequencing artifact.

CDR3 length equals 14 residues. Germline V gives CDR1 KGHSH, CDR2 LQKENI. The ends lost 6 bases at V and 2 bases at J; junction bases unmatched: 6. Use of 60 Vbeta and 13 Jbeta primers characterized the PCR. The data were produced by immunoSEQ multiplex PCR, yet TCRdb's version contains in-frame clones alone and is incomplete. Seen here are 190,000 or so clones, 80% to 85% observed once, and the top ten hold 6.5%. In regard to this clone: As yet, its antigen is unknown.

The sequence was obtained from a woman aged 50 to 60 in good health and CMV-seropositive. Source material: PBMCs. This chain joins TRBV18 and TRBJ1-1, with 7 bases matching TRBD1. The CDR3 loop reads CASSLDRSNTEAFF. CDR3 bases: TGTGCCAGCTCCCTGGACAGGTCAAACACTGAAGCTTTCTTT.